This T cell receptor beta chain was observed in a study of PD-1 blockade in classical Hodgkin lymphoma. General observations from the study: Relapsed/refractory patients reportedly had the lowest baseline TCR diversity, below newly diagnosed patients, who were below healthy donors. Repertoire differences have undefined causes, possibly disease activity or prior therapy.

The sample holds one count of this clone. The antigen remains undetermined. Time point described: newly diagnosed, previously untreated cHL patient sample. From thawed PBMCs, CD4+ T cells were purified using magnetic negative selection. Comparison samples consisted of PBMCs from newly diagnosed, untreated classical Hodgkin lymphoma. Clones were sequenced by immunoSEQ multiplex PCR, and TCRdb holds only the in-frame ones, with some missing. This table has some 16,000 clones, around 83% appearing once. CDR3 length equals 17 residues. CDR1 is LNHNV and CDR2 is YYDKDF in the germline V gene (reference sequence). Trimming removed 1 base from V and 2 bases from J; junction bases left unmatched: 2.

The chain joins TRBV15 to TRBJ2-3, with 14 bases lining up with TRBD2. The sequence was collected from a human donor with classical Hodgkin lymphoma. The sequencing input was CD4+ T cells from blood. The DNA for the CDR3 is TGTGCCACCAGCAGAGGGACTAGCGGGAGGACCACAGATACGCAGTATTTT. It yields the protein CATSRGTSGRTTDTQYF. Based on the CDR3 plus reference TRBV15 and TRBJ2-3, the full variable domain is DAMVIQNPRYQVTQFGKPVTLSCSQTLNHNVMYWYQQKSSQAPKLLFHYYDKDFNNEADTPDNFQSRRPNTSFCFLDIRSPGLGDTAMYLCATSRGTSGRTTDTQYFGPGTRLTVL.